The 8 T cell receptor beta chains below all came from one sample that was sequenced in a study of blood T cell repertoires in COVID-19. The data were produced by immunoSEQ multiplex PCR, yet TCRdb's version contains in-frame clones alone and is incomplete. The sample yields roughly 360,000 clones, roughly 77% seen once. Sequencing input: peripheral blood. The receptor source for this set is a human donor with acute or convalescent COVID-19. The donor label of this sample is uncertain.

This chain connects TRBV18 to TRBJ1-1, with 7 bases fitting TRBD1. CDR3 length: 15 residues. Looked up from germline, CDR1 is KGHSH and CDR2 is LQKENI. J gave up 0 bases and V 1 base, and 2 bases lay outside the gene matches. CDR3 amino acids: CASSPLTGMNTEAFF. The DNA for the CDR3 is TGTGCCAGCTCACCACTGACAGGGATGAACACTGAAGCTTTCTTT.

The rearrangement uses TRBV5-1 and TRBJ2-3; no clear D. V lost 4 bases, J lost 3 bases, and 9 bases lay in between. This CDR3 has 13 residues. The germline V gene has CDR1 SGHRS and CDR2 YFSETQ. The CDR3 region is CASSRPTTDTQYF. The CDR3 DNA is TGCGCCAGCAGCCGTCCCACAACAGATACGCAGTATTTT.

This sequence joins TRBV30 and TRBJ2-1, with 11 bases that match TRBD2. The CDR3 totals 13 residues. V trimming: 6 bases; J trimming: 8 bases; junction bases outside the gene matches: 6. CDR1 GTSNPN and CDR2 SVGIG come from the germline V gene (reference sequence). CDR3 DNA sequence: TGTGCCTGCGTACTAGCGGGGGTCTATGAGCAGTTCTTC. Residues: CACVLAGVYEQFF.

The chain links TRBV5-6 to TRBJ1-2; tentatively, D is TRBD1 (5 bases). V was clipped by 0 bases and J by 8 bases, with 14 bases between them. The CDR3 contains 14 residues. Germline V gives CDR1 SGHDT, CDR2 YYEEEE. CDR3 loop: CASSLAGGSVGYTF. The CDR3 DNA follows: TGTGCCAGCAGCTTGGCCGGGGGATCAGTGGGCTACACCTTC.

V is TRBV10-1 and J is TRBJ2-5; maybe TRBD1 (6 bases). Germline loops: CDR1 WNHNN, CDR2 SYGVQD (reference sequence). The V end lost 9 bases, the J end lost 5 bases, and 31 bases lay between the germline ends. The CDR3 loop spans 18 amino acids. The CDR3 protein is CAREEYSSGALVEETQYF. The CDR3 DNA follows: TGCGCCAGGGAAGAATATTCCTCAGGGGCCCTCGTGGAGGAGACCCAGTACTTC.

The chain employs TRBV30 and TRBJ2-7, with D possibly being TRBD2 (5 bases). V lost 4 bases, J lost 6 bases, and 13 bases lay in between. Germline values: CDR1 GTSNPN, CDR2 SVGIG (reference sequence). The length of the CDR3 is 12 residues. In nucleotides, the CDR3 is TGTGCCTGGACCAAGGACTCGTTCGAGCAGTACTTC. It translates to CAWTKDSFEQYF.

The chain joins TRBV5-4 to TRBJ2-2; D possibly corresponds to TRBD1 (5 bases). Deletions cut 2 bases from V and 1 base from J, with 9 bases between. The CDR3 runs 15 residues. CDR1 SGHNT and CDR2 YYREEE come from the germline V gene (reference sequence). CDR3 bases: TGTGCCAGCAGCTTAGGACATATGAACACCGGGGAGCTGTTTTTT. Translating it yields CASSLGHMNTGELFF. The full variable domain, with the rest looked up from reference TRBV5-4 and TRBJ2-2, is ETGVTQSPTHLIKTRGQQVTLRCSSQSGHNTVSWYQQALGQGPQFIFQYYREEENGRGNFPPRFSGLQFPNYSSELNVNALELDDSALYLCASSLGHMNTGELFFGEGSRLTVL.

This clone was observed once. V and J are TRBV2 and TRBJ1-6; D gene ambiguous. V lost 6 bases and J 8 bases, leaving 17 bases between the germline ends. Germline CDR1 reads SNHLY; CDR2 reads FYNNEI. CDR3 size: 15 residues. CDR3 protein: CASSRDSRIDSPLHF. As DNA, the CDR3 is TGTGCCAGCAGCCGAGATTCCAGGATCGATTCACCCCTCCACTTT.